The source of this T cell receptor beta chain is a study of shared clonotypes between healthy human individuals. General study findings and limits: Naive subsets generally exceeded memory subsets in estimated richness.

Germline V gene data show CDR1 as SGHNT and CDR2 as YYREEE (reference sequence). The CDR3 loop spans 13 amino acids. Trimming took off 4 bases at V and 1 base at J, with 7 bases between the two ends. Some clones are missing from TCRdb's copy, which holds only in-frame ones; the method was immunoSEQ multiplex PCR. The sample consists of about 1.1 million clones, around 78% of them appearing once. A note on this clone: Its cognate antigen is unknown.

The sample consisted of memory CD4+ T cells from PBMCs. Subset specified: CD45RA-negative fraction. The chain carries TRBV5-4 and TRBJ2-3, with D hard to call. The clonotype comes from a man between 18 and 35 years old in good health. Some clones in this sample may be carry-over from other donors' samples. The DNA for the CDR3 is TGTGCCAGCAGCGAAATTCGCACAGATACGCAGTATTTT. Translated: CASSEIRTDTQYF.